The 3 T cell receptor beta chains given below trace back to one sample, sequenced in a study of OX40 agonist ivuxolimab in advanced cancers. Some clones are missing from TCRdb's copy, which holds only in-frame ones; the method was immunoSEQ multiplex PCR. The top ten hold approximately 30% of the sample, which has thousands of clones, about 76% seen once. Sequenced here: CD4+ or CD8+ T cells sorted from blood, sampled in a trial of the OX40 agonist ivuxolimab. These receptors were obtained from an adult with an advanced solid tumor such as melanoma, head and neck, liver or kidney cancer.

The chain couples TRBV5-1 to TRBJ2-7, with 10 bases fitting TRBD2. CDR1 and CDR2 from the germline V gene are SGHRS and YFSETQ. This CDR3 has 19 amino acids. V gave up 4 bases and J gave up 0 bases; unmatched junction bases: 16. CDR3 sequence (DNA): TGCGCCAGCAGCATGGGACTAGCGTCCCTCCTAGGGGGCTCCTACGAGCAGTACTTC. This encodes CASSMGLASLLGGSYEQYF.

The sample holds one count of this clone. The chain employs TRBV6-1 and TRBJ1-2; TRBD1 aligns across 7 bases. Losses at the gene ends were 1 base for V and 4 bases for J; bases not matched to a gene: 6. The CDR3 sequence is 15 residues long. Germline values: CDR1 MNHNS, CDR2 SASEGT. The CDR3 loop reads CASSEDGGGSYGYTF. CDR3 bases: TGTGCCAGCAGTGAAGACGGAGGGGGCAGCTATGGCTACACCTTC.

V usage is TRBV5-5 and J usage is TRBJ2-2; D may correspond to TRBD1 or TRBD2 (6 bases each). V gave up 2 bases and J gave up 0 bases, with 11 bases separating them. CDR3 size: 16 residues. Per the germline V gene, CDR1 is SGHKS and CDR2 is YYEKEE (reference sequence). The DNA of the CDR3 is TGTGCCAGCAGCTTAAGGGGGGTAACGAACACCGGGGAGCTGTTTTTT. It codes for CASSLRGVTNTGELFF.